This passage covers 29 T cell receptor beta chains from one sample sequenced in a study of cytomegalovirus exposure and HLA in healthy donors. The PCR made use of 60 Vbeta and 13 Jbeta primers. Using immunoSEQ multiplex PCR, the repertoire was profiled, and TCRdb retains in-frame clones only, with some absent. The sample consists of approximately 210,000 clones, 70% to 80% of them appearing once. The sequenced sample consisted of PBMCs. The receptors here all came from a male donor in good health and CMV-seropositive.

This chain uses TRBV4-2 with TRBJ2-7, with D perhaps matching TRBD1 (5 bases). Trimming cost V 1 base and J 6 bases, with 10 bases left between them. Germline CDR1 reads LGHNA; CDR2 reads YNFKEQ. This CDR3 has 13 residues. The CDR3 DNA is TGTGCCAGCAGCCAAGCAATAGGGGCCGAGCAGTACTTC. Translated, it gives CASSQAIGAEQYF.

The chain combines TRBV18 with TRBJ2-7, with D perhaps matching TRBD2 (5 bases). This CDR3 region has 16 residues. Trimming removed 3 bases from V and 7 bases from J, with 22 bases in between. Germline CDR1 KGHSH, CDR2 LQKENI. CDR3 region: CASSPLIEGSRREQYF. The CDR3, as DNA: TGTGCCAGCTCACCCCTAATCGAGGGAAGTCGTAGGGAGCAGTACTTC.

The chain joins TRBV5-5 to TRBJ2-6; the D is unclear. V lost 1 base, J lost 11 bases, and 10 bases lay in between. The CDR3 length is 13 residues. CDR1 and CDR2 (germline): SGHKS, YYEKEE (reference sequence). This CDR3 is CASSLNSPYVLTF. CDR3 nucleotides: TGTGCCAGCAGCTTGAACAGTCCCTACGTCCTGACTTTC.

The chain carries TRBV6-5 and TRBJ2-5; 10 nucleotides line up with TRBD1. The DNA matches TRBJ2-7 better at its end, which makes the J call doubtful. The CDR3 is made up of 14 amino acids. CDR1 and CDR2 from the germline V gene are MNHEY and SVGAGI. CDR3 loop: CASRRTGGPYEQYF. In nucleotides, the CDR3 is TGTGCCAGCAGACGGACAGGGGGACCCTACGAGCAGTACTTC.

This chain joins TRBV5-1 and TRBJ2-3; perhaps TRBD2 as D (6 bases). CDR1 and CDR2 (germline): SGHRS, YFSETQ. The CDR3 length is 16 residues. V was shortened by 5 bases and J by 4 bases, with 20 bases between the two germline ends. CDR3 DNA: TGCGCCAGCAGGCTGGGGGACGGACCGGGGGCAGATACGCAGTATTTT. Protein sequence: CASRLGDGPGADTQYF.

This sequence joins TRBV25-1 and TRBJ1-4, with D hard to call. CDR1 MGHDK and CDR2 SYGVNS come from the germline V gene. The CDR3 extends over 14 amino acids. Trimming removed 6 bases from V and 7 bases from J, with 15 bases in between. CDR3 nucleotide sequence: TGTGCCAGCAGCGGATACCCGGGAGGTGAAAAACTGTTTTTT. It yields the protein CASSGYPGGEKLFF.

This clone was counted a few times. V and J are TRBV2 and TRBJ1-1; tentative D call: TRBD1 (5 bases). This CDR3 spans 14 amino acids. Germline assignment: CDR1 SNHLY and CDR2 FYNNEI. The V and J ends lost 4 bases and 6 bases respectively, with 15 bases between them. CDR3 in DNA: TGTGCCAGCAGTGTGGGGGGAATGAGTGCTGAAGCTTTCTTT. It yields the protein CASSVGGMSAEAFF.

The chain combines TRBV5-1 with TRBJ2-1, with TRBD2 matching 7 bases. V shed 0 bases, J shed 4 bases, and the junction held 4 bases outside the gene matches. The CDR3 runs 15 residues. Looked up from germline, CDR1 is SGHRS and CDR2 is YFSETQ. CDR3 sequence (DNA): TGCGCCAGCAGCTTGGTAGGCGGGAGATACAATGAGCAGTTCTTC. It encodes CASSLVGGRYNEQFF.

The genes are TRBV5-1 and TRBJ2-7; TRBD2 might be the D (6 bases). The germline V gene has CDR1 SGHRS and CDR2 YFSETQ. The V end lost 4 bases, the J end lost 2 bases, and 10 bases lay between the germline ends. The CDR3 contains 13 residues. The CDR3 reads CASSPGTPYEQYF. The CDR3 DNA is TGCGCCAGCAGCCCAGGGACTCCCTACGAGCAGTACTTC.

The rearrangement links TRBV7-2 to TRBJ1-3; 7 nucleotides agree with TRBD1. CDR1 is SGHTA, CDR2 FQGNSA, per germline. The CDR3 has 15 residues. V shed 5 bases and J 0 bases; nucleotides not matched to a gene: 4. CDR3: CASSPRQGSGNTIYF. The CDR3 DNA sequence: TGTGCCAGCAGCCCCAGACAGGGCTCTGGAAACACCATATATTTT. The complete variable domain, with remaining parts taken from reference TRBV7-2 and TRBJ1-3, reads GAGVSQSPSNKVTEKGKDVELRCDPISGHTALYWYRQSLGQGLEFLIYFQGNSAPDKSGLPSDRFSAERTGGSVSTLTIQRTQQEDSAVYLCASSPRQGSGNTIYFGEGSWLTVV.

The rearrangement joins TRBV28 to TRBJ2-6; 7 bases are a match to TRBD1. With V trimmed by 8 bases and J by 0 bases, 10 bases remained unmatched. The CDR3 length is 17 residues. Germline values: CDR1 MDHEN, CDR2 SYDVKM. The DNA for the CDR3 is TGTGCCAGCTTCTTAGGACAGGTGAACTCTGGGGCCAACGTCCTGACTTTC. The encoded protein is CASFLGQVNSGANVLTF.

The chain carries TRBV15 and TRBJ1-3, with D maybe TRBD1 (6 bases). The ends were cut back, 1 base at V and 4 bases at J, with 14 bases in the middle. The V gene's germline CDR1 is LNHNV and CDR2 YYDKDF (reference sequence). The CDR3 is 16 amino acids. In DNA, the CDR3 is TGTGCCACCAGCAGAGTGAGAGGGACAAAAGGAAACACCATATATTTT. Protein product: CATSRVRGTKGNTIYF.

The chain combines TRBV7-2 with TRBJ2-1; 8 bases fit TRBD2. J gave up 9 bases and V 0 bases, and 10 bases lay outside the gene matches. The germline gives CDR1 SGHTA, CDR2 FQGNSA. This CDR3 spans 16 amino acids. CDR3 sequence: CASSLAPGGPLGEQFF. The DNA of the CDR3 is TGTGCCAGCAGCTTAGCCCCGGGAGGGCCCTTGGGTGAGCAGTTCTTC.

The gene calls are TRBV7-3 and TRBJ2-3; no clear D gene. CDR1 SGHTA and CDR2 FQGTGA come from the germline V gene. The CDR3 consists of 18 residues. Trimming cost V 4 bases and J 0 bases, with 20 bases left between them. The CDR3 protein is CASSSAPGGRPSTDTQYF. The CDR3 nucleotides are TGTGCCAGCAGCTCCGCCCCAGGTGGCAGACCTAGCACAGATACGCAGTATTTT.

This clone came up once. CDR3 sequence: CASSLGLAISYEQYF. The CDR3 coding sequence is TGTGCCAGCAGCCTGGGACTAGCGATTTCCTACGAGCAGTACTTC. This chain connects TRBV7-2 to TRBJ2-7, with 10 bases fitting TRBD2. The CDR3 spans 15 residues. Germline V gives CDR1 SGHTA, CDR2 FQGNSA. After removal of 5 bases from V and 1 base from J, the junction contained 5 bases not matched to a gene.

The chain couples TRBV30 to TRBJ2-3, with 8 positions matching TRBD2. Germline V lookup: CDR1 GTSNPN, CDR2 SVGIG (reference sequence). This CDR3 has 15 amino acids. V dropped 0 bases and J dropped 5; count of bases not matched to a gene: 7. This CDR3 reads CAWSVGAGEGDTQYF. The DNA of the CDR3 is TGTGCCTGGAGTGTAGGAGCGGGAGAGGGAGATACGCAGTATTTT. Full variable domain (outside the CDR3, taken from reference TRBV30 and TRBJ2-3): SQTIHQWPATLVQPVGSPLSLECTVEGTSNPNLYWYRQAAGRGLQLLFYSVGIGQISSEVPQNLSASRPQDRQFILSSKKLLLSDSGFYLCAWSVGAGEGDTQYFGPGTRLTVL.

This clone was seen a few times. The J gene is TRBJ2-5, the V gene TRBV28; TRBD2 is a possible D gene (6 bases). This CDR3 is built from 15 residues. Germline lookup yields CDR1 MDHEN and CDR2 SYDVKM. The ends were cut back, 6 bases at V and 11 bases at J, with 25 bases in the middle. The CDR3 region has the DNA TGTGCCAGCAGAGGCCCGTGGTTCGATTCTCGGGAGCAGTACTTC. It translates to CASRGPWFDSREQYF.

The chain employs TRBV7-3 and TRBJ2-1; D is possibly TRBD2 (6 bases). Germline lookup yields CDR1 SGHTA and CDR2 FQGTGA. Between the trimmed V and J ends, which lost 5 bases and 8 bases, there was a span of 13 bases. CDR3 length: 13 amino acids. The CDR3, as DNA: TGTGCCAGCAGCCTCCGACCTAGCGATGAGCAGTTCTTC. Translated, it gives CASSLRPSDEQFF. Full variable domain (outside the CDR3, taken from reference TRBV7-3 and TRBJ2-1): GAGVSQTPSNKVTEKGKYVELRCDPISGHTALYWYRQSLGQGPEFLIYFQGTGAADDSGLPNDRFFAVRPEGSVSTLKIQRTERGDSAVYLCASSLRPSDEQFFGPGTRLTVL.

This clone was seen only a few times. CDR3 in amino acids: CASSESGGDQPQHF. CDR3 DNA sequence: TGTGCCAGCAGTGAATCGGGGGGGGATCAGCCCCAGCATTTT. The chain combines TRBV2 with TRBJ1-5, with D possibly being TRBD1 (5 bases). The V end lost 2 bases, the J end lost 5 bases, and 10 bases lay between the germline ends. The CDR3 contains 14 residues. The germline gives CDR1 SNHLY, CDR2 FYNNEI.

V is TRBV7-2 and J is TRBJ1-4; D gene unclear. Germline CDR1 SGHTA, CDR2 FQGNSA. V gave up 3 bases and J gave up 0 bases, with 8 bases separating them. The CDR3 runs to 15 residues. Written as DNA, the CDR3 is TGTGCCAGCAGCTTCAGGTTGACAACTAATGAAAAACTGTTTTTT. This gives the protein CASSFRLTTNEKLFF.

J is TRBJ2-7 and V is TRBV21-1; TRBD2 reflects the table's D call only, with no check against the DNA. TRBV21-1 is labeled a pseudogene. The CDR3 extends over 16 amino acids. This CDR3 is CASSTGRGQVGLEQYF. For the CDR3, the DNA is TGTGCCAGCAGCACCGGGAGGGGTCAGGTAGGACTCGAGCAGTACTTC.

As concerns this clone: An end of the junction does not agree with germline; a read error may underlie this. This sample includes further DNA sequences coding for the same CDR3. The chain links TRBV9 to TRBJ2-1, with D maybe TRBD2 (7 bases). Germline V gene sequence: CDR1 SGDLS, CDR2 YYNGEE. CDR3 size: 16 residues. The CDR3 DNA follows: TGCGCCAGCAGCCCGACAGCGGGAAGGGGGAACAATGAGCAGTTCTTC. This encodes CASSPTAGRGNNEQFF.

The rearrangement joins TRBV11-3 to TRBJ2-1, with 10 bases fitting TRBD2. The CDR3 length is 15 residues. Germline trimming cut 0 bases from V and 4 bases from J; bases unmatched to any gene: 0. The germline V gene has CDR1 SGHNT and CDR2 YENEEA. DNA for the CDR3: TGTGCCAGCAGCTTAGAACTAGCGGGATACAATGAGCAGTTCTTC. The encoded protein is CASSLELAGYNEQFF.

The chain joins TRBV29-1 to TRBJ2-7; 15 positions match TRBD2. TRBJ2-5 explains the end of the DNA better; the J call may be wrong. CDR3 length: 15 residues. From germline, CDR1 is SQVTM and CDR2 ANQGSEA. The CDR3 here is CSVRTSGGAGETQYF. The CDR3 DNA reads as TGCAGCGTTCGGACTAGCGGGGGGGCCGGGGAGACCCAGTACTTC.

There are a few counts of this clone. The chain has TRBV4-3 and TRBJ1-4; tentative D call: TRBD1 (5 bases). Trimming left V 5 bases short and J 10 bases short, with 20 bases between. Germline V gene lookup returns CDR1 LGHNA and CDR2 YSLEER. This CDR3 contains 15 residues. The CDR3 sequence is CASSLQDPTQGKLFF. The DNA of the CDR3 is TGCGCCAGCAGCTTACAGGATCCTACCCAAGGAAAACTGTTTTTT.

V usage is TRBV29-1 and J usage is TRBJ2-5; no clear D. Judging by the DNA end, TRBJ2-7 fits better; the J call may be wrong. Germline CDR1 SQVTM, CDR2 ANQGSEA. This CDR3 is 11 amino acids long. The CDR3 DNA reads TGCAGCGTTGAAACTCTTCTCGAGCAGTACTTC. This gives the protein CSVETLLEQYF.

The chain joins TRBV6-5 to TRBJ1-4; a weak D match, TRBD1 (5 bases). Deletions cut 8 bases from V and 8 bases from J, with 21 bases between. The germline V gene encodes CDR1 MNHEY and CDR2 SVGAGI. The CDR3 runs to 15 residues. The CDR3 region has the DNA TGTGCCAGCCAACCCCCGGGCCTCGGGGGGGAAAAACTGTTTTTT. The encoded protein is CASQPPGLGGEKLFF.

The genes are TRBV7-2 and TRBJ1-1, with D perhaps TRBD1 (5 bases). Germline V gives CDR1 SGHTA, CDR2 FQGNSA. The CDR3 contains 14 residues. Trimming pared 6 bases from V and 5 bases from J, leaving 16 bases between. The DNA for the CDR3 is TGTGCCAGCAGTCTAGACAGAGCTAGAACTGAAGCTTTCTTT. Amino acids: CASSLDRARTEAFF.

V is TRBV28 and J is TRBJ2-3, with 8 bases matching TRBD2. The CDR3 runs to 13 residues. Germline V gene lookup returns CDR1 MDHEN and CDR2 SYDVKM. V lost 6 bases, J lost 4 bases, and 3 bases stayed unmatched. CDR3 nucleotides: TGTGCCAGCAGGAGCGGGAGCGCAGATACGCAGTATTTT. Amino acids: CASRSGSADTQYF.